This entry is about one T cell receptor (beta chain). Its antigen target is currently unknown. Per-nucleotide qualities are absent, and no much larger clonotype sits a single base away. At the junction V is shortened by 6 bases and J by 9 bases, with 17 bases in between. The CDR3, cysteine through phenylalanine, is 13 amino acids long. Only the CDR3 portion is preserved as DNA: 39 bases, with reading frame beginning at the first base. The germline V gene (reference sequence) provides CDR1 SEHNR and CDR2 FQNEAQ. This specimen belongs to a study of blood T cell repertoires in COVID-19 (dated by TCRdb to 2020 to 2022). For context, the study as a whole: Samples from collaborators originated in the United States, Italy and Spain and spanned both the acute and convalescent phases of COVID-19. The material from the prospective study consisted of cDNA or gDNA derived from T cells, B-cell-depleted T cells, or PBMCs. Subjects who had been exposed to COVID-19, were actively infected with it, or had recovered from it provided the deeply sampled blood TCRbeta repertoires that made up the dataset. The repertoires were released in a freely available public database meant as a resource for research on the immune response to SARS-CoV-2. Samples came from the ongoing ImmuneRACE study (first 160 participants) plus 1,254 subjects from 6 global collaborators. The sample metadata nearly always contained a de-identified subject ID, COVID-19 status, age in years and sex. Where available, HLA class I and class II types were taken from metadata supplied by the sample provider and were not determined by assay-based typing. What the study reported, not specific to this receptor: The quantity of clinical and demographic metadata differed by source and by participant and was supplied without curation.

Each collaborating institution followed its own protocols to collect whole blood in K2EDTA tubes. For TCRbeta analysis, collaborator samples were shipped as frozen whole blood, as isolated PBMCs, or as DNA extracted from either sample type. TCRbeta CDR3 regions were amplified from genomic DNA by means of the immunoSEQ Assay, a bias-controlled multiplex PCR. Per the source publication's procedure: Within the assay, amplification of reference gene primers was used to estimate how many nucleated cells each sample contained. To quantify the absolute abundance of each unique TCRbeta CDR3 rearrangement, sequence reads were collapsed and filtered. For each sample, productive Simpson clonality was calculated as the square root of Simpson's diversity index across productive rearrangements. TCRdb took this table from immuneACCESS and kept in-frame rearrangements with V and J called. Such tables lack part of the clones; where checked against another copy, unresolved V genes explain under half of the gap, and the rest is unexplained. The DNA was the basis for D and trimming; V, J and clone size are from that table. The table for this sample lists 40,000 or so clones; more than 75% of them were counted only once. The top ten hold 12% to 15% of the sample.

The sequence was obtained from a human donor in a cohort sampled during active COVID-19. Here the chain combines TRBV7-9 and TRBJ1-1; perhaps TRBD1 is the D gene, with 5 bases matching. The sequencing sample was made of peripheral blood. The CDR3 sequence is CASSPGQGGQAFF. The DNA is TGTGCCAGCAGTCCGGGCCAGGGAGGGCAAGCTTTCTTT.